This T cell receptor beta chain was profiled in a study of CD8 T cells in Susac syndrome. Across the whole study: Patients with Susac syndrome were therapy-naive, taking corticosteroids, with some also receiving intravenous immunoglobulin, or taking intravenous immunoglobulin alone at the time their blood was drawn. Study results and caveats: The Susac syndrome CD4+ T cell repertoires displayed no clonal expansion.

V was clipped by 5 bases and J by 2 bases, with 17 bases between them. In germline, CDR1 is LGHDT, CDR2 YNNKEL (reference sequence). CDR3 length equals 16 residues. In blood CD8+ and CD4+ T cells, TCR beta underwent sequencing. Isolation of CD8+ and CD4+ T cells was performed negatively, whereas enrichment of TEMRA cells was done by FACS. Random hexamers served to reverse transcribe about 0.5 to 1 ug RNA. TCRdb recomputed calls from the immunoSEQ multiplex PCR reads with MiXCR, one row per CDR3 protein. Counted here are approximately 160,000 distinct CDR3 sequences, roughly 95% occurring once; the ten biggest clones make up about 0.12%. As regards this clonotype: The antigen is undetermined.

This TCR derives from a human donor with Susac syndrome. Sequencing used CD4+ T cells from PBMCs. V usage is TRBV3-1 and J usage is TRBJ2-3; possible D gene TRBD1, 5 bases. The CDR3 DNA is TGTGCCAGCAGCATGTTGGGGCCGACATCCACAGATACGCAGTATTTT. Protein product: CASSMLGPTSTDTQYF.